This T cell receptor (beta chain) was recorded in a study of response to subunit inactivated influenza vaccine. The CDR3 loop spans 14 amino acids. Germline CDR1 reads SGHDT; CDR2 reads YYEEEE. V was trimmed by 1 base and J by 2 bases, leaving 10 bases between them. The sample holds a few counts of this clonotype. TCRdb used MiXCR to reprocess the RT-PCR reads, holding one entry per CDR3 protein. The data show hundreds of thousands of distinct CDR3 sequences, about 18% seen once. Material: PBMCs from blood, obtained 5 days after vaccination. This TCR derives from a man aged 50-60 years who received an inactivated influenza vaccine. This rearrangement joins TRBV5-6 to TRBJ2-7, with TRBD1 as a possible D gene (6 bases). In nucleotides, the CDR3 is TGTGCCAGCAGCTTGCTACAGGGTCCCTACGAGCAGTACTTC. Translation gives CASSLLQGPYEQYF.